Following are 17 T cell receptor beta chains from one sample sequenced in a study of cytomegalovirus exposure and HLA in healthy donors. PCR involved 60 Vbeta and 13 Jbeta primers. The table came from immunoSEQ multiplex PCR; TCRdb's copy has only in-frame clones and leaves some out. This table has around 130,000 clones, 85% to 90% appearing once. Sequences were obtained from PBMCs. The receptors come from a woman in her thirties in good health and CMV-seropositive.

This rearrangement joins TRBV19 to TRBJ1-4, with D perhaps matching TRBD1 (5 bases). The V and J ends lost 4 bases and 2 bases respectively, with 8 bases between them. The CDR3 extends over 14 amino acids. CDR1 and CDR2 from the germline V gene are LNHDA and SQIVND (reference sequence). The CDR3 coding sequence is TGTGCCAGTAGTACCCGGGGGACTAATGAAAAACTGTTTTTT. It translates to CASSTRGTNEKLFF.

The gene calls are TRBV18 and TRBJ1-5; 9 bases are shared with TRBD1. The CDR3 contains 18 residues. Per germline, CDR1 KGHSH and CDR2 LQKENI. Losses at the gene ends were 3 bases for V and 2 bases for J; bases not matched to a gene: 11. The DNA for the CDR3 is TGTGCCAGCTCACCTCCGGGACAGGGAAATGTGGGCAATCAGCCCCAGCATTTT. It yields the protein CASSPPGQGNVGNQPQHF.

This chain uses TRBV21-1 with TRBJ1-1. TRBV21-1 corresponds to a pseudogene. The CDR3 length is 15 residues. The CDR3 is CASSKEGGQNTEAFF. CDR3 bases: TGTGCCAGCAGCAAAGAGGGCGGGCAAAACACTGAAGCTTTCTTT.

The chain couples TRBV27 to TRBJ2-2; D is unresolved. Germline loops: CDR1 MNHEY, CDR2 SMNVEV (reference sequence). V was cut by 3 bases and J by 1 base, with 3 bases left in between. The CDR3 sequence is 13 residues long. The CDR3 DNA follows: TGTGCCAGCAGTTTCGGGAACACCGGGGAGCTGTTTTTT. The encoded protein is CASSFGNTGELFF.

J is TRBJ2-7 and V is TRBV19; perhaps TRBD2 as D (5 bases). The CDR3 runs 14 residues. CDR1 is LNHDA, CDR2 SQIVND, per germline (reference sequence). Deletions cut 5 bases from V and 2 bases from J, with 13 bases between. The CDR3 loop reads CASSPGLIPYEQYF. Here the CDR3 DNA reads TGTGCCAGTAGTCCAGGACTGATTCCCTACGAGCAGTACTTC.

This chain uses TRBV7-9 with TRBJ2-5; unclear D gene. The CDR3 is 13 residues long. Germline assignment: CDR1 SEHNR and CDR2 FQNEAQ (reference sequence). Between the trimmed V and J ends, which lost 2 bases and 3 bases, there was a span of 7 bases. CDR3: CASSLPQKETQYF. The CDR3 DNA is TGTGCCAGCAGCTTACCCCAAAAAGAGACCCAGTACTTC.

The V call is TRBV7-9, the J call TRBJ2-3; TRBD1 is a possible D gene (5 bases). Germline CDR1 reads SEHNR; CDR2 reads FQNEAQ (reference sequence). V was clipped by 2 bases and J by 4 bases, with 10 bases between them. The CDR3 sequence is 14 residues long. Here the CDR3 DNA reads TGTGCCAGCAGCTTAAGGGGCAGCCCAGATACGCAGTATTTT. This codes for CASSLRGSPDTQYF.

This clone was seen a single time. The chain carries TRBV11-2 and TRBJ2-3; the D is unclear. Germline lookup yields CDR1 SGHAT and CDR2 FQNNGV. This CDR3 comprises 14 residues. Trimming shortened V by 4 bases and J by 0 bases, and 8 bases separated the two germline ends. The CDR3 spells CASSSTTSTDTQYF. The CDR3 coding sequence is TGTGCCAGCAGCTCCACGACTAGCACAGATACGCAGTATTTT. The whole variable domain, remainder taken from reference TRBV11-2 and TRBJ2-3, is EAGVAQSPRYKIIEKRQSVAFWCNPISGHATLYWYQQILGQGPKLLIQFQNNGVVDDSQLPKDRFSAERLKGVDSTLKIQPAKLEDSAVYLCASSSTTSTDTQYFGPGTRLTVL.

This clone was observed a handful of times. The CDR3 sequence: CASSLGFPPTQYF. CDR3 DNA sequence: TGTGCCAGCAGCCTCGGTTTTCCCCCAACGCAGTATTTT. The chain recombines TRBV5-8 with TRBJ2-3; the D is unclear. V was cut by 4 bases and J by 9 bases, with 15 bases left in between. The CDR3 runs to 13 residues. Germline loops: CDR1 SGHTS, CDR2 YDEGEE.

The V and J genes are TRBV15 and TRBJ1-4, with a possible D match to TRBD1 (5 bases). Germline loops: CDR1 LNHNV, CDR2 YYDKDF (reference sequence). The CDR3 has 13 amino acids. Trimming removed 3 bases from V and 7 bases from J, with 9 bases in between. The CDR3 is CATSRQGFEKLFF. In nucleotides, the CDR3 is TGTGCCACCAGCAGGCAGGGTTTTGAAAAACTGTTTTTT.

This clone was picked up one time. This chain joins TRBV9 and TRBJ2-1; 8 positions agree with TRBD2. The germline V gene encodes CDR1 SGDLS and CDR2 YYNGEE. V dropped 4 bases and J dropped 2; count of bases not matched to a gene: 8. The CDR3 length is 16 residues. The CDR3 reads CASSPRGGPAYNEQFF. In nucleotides, the CDR3 is TGTGCCAGCAGCCCACGGGGGGGCCCCGCCTACAATGAGCAGTTCTTC. Full variable domain (rest looked up from reference TRBV9 and TRBJ2-1): DSGVTQTPKHLITATGQRVTLRCSPRSGDLSVYWYQQSLDQGLQFLIQYYNGEERAKGNILERFSAQQFPDLHSELNLSSLELGDSALYFCASSPRGGPAYNEQFFGPGTRLTVL.

V is TRBV5-1 and J is TRBJ2-2; tentatively, D is TRBD1 (6 bases). Trimming cost V 3 bases and J 4 bases, with 19 bases left between them. This CDR3 comprises 17 residues. Germline values: CDR1 SGHRS, CDR2 YFSETQ. CDR3 residues: CASSSDPVTGGTGELFF. CDR3 sequence (DNA): TGCGCCAGCAGCTCCGACCCAGTGACAGGAGGCACCGGGGAGCTGTTTTTT.

Remarks on this clone: Mismatch with germline at one junction end may stem from a read error. The CDR3 bases are TGCAGCGCGGAAGTCCCGGCGGAGAATGAAAGACTGTTTTTT. It translates to CSAEVPAENERLFF. The chain has TRBV29-1 and TRBJ1-4; D gene uncertain. CDR3 length: 14 amino acids. CDR1 is SQVTM, CDR2 ANQGSEA, per germline.

The CDR3 loop reads CAWSVRMGTGFNEKLFF. The CDR3 bases are TGTGCCTGGAGTGTACGGATGGGGACAGGGTTTAATGAAAAACTGTTTTTT. This sequence joins TRBV30 and TRBJ1-4; 9 bases map to TRBD1. V lost 0 bases and J lost 4; bases outside the gene matches: 9. Germline-derived CDR1 and CDR2 are GTSNPN and SVGIG (reference sequence). The CDR3 extends over 17 amino acids.

In its sample, this clone was seen a few times. The V gene is TRBV6-4, the J gene TRBJ2-2; 8 bases line up with TRBD1. The CDR3 totals 14 residues. The V gene end was trimmed by 10 bases and the J gene end by 2 bases; junction bases not matched to a gene: 6. CDR1 and CDR2 (germline): MRHNA, SNTAGT. The CDR3 loop is CATWDRPNTGELFF. CDR3 DNA: TGTGCCACCTGGGACAGGCCTAACACCGGGGAGCTGTTTTTT.

The chain joins TRBV2 to TRBJ1-3; maybe TRBD1 (6 bases). Germline V gives CDR1 SNHLY, CDR2 FYNNEI. There are 17 residues in the CDR3. With 2 bases removed from V and 2 bases from J, the gap between germline ends came to 16 bases. This CDR3 is CASSERAGANPGNTIYF. CDR3 DNA: TGTGCCAGCAGTGAACGGGCAGGGGCCAACCCTGGAAACACCATATATTTT.

This chain uses TRBV2 with TRBJ2-1; 9 bases map to TRBD2. CDR3 size: 14 residues. CDR1 is SNHLY, CDR2 FYNNEI, per germline. J lost 5 bases, V lost 6 bases, and 5 bases had no gene match. Here the CDR3 reads CASSRTSANNEQFF. The CDR3 DNA reads TGTGCCAGCAGCAGGACTAGCGCAAACAATGAGCAGTTCTTC.